This section outlines one TCR beta chain sequence together with its context. As yet, its antigen is unknown. Losses at the gene ends were 8 bases for V and 3 bases for J; bases not matched to a gene: 7. This CDR3 contains 14 residues. Germline assignment: CDR1 MNHNS and CDR2 SASEGT. This record belongs to a study of cytomegalovirus exposure and HLA in healthy donors. Across the whole study: Unique TCR beta sequences numbering approximately 120 million came from roughly 180 million T cells in an earlier analysis. Findings and caveats of the study: The authors later found HLA-associated TCR beta chains more clonally expanded than equally common others. Associated with cytomegalovirus, according to the listing, were some 180 TCR beta chains.

PCR primers comprised 60 Vbeta and 13 Jbeta primers. Generated by immunoSEQ multiplex PCR, the TCRdb table keeps only in-frame clones and is missing some. The sample has 180,000 or so clones, less than 90% seen once; the top ten hold 1.2% to 1.5%. Material for sequencing was PBMCs. The source of this sequence is a girl aged 5-17 years in good health and CMV-seropositive. The chain recombines TRBV6-1 with TRBJ2-3; 8 nucleotides align to TRBD2. In nucleotides, the CDR3 is TGTGCCAGCCGGAGCGGGAGTGGAACAGATACGCAGTATTTT. It specifies CASRSGSGTDTQYF.